The entry below gives a single T cell receptor beta chain sequence along with its context. The CDR3 consists of 16 residues. V trimming: 4 bases; J trimming: 8 bases; junction bases outside the gene matches: 14. Germline assignment: CDR1 SGHRS and CDR2 YFSETQ. The sample belongs to a study of T cells of healthy individuals. TCRdb re-called the 5' RACE reads with MiXCR, one entry per CDR3 protein. The data hold around 100,000 distinct CDR3 sequences, with around 17% observed a single time. The receptor comes from a human donor in good health. The chain combines TRBV5-1 with TRBJ2-1, with 8 bases that match TRBD1. CDR3 sequence (DNA): TGCGCCAGCAGCACCGGGGCAACAGGGGGTAAAGATGAGCAGTTCTTC. This translates into CASSTGATGGKDEQFF.